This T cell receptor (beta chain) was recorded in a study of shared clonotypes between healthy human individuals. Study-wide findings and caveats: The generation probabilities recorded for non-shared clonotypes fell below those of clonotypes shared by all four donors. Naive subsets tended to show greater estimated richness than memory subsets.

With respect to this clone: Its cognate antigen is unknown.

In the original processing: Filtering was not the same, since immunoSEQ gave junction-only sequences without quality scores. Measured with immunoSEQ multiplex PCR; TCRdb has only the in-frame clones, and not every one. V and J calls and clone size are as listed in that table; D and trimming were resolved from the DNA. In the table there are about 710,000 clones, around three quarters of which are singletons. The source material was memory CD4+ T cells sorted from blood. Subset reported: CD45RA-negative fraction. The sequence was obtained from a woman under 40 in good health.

The CDR3 DNA sequence: TGTGCCAGCAGCTTGATCGGGGCGAGTGGCTACGAGCAGTACTTC. Its translation is CASSLIGASGYEQYF. The V gene is TRBV5-4, the J gene TRBJ2-7, with D possibly being TRBD1 or TRBD2 (5 bases each). V gave up 1 base and J gave up 3 bases, with 14 bases separating them. The CDR3 loop spans 15 amino acids. Germline CDR1 and CDR2: SGHNT and YYREEE (reference sequence). Based on the CDR3 plus reference TRBV5-4 and TRBJ2-7, the full variable domain is ETGVTQSPTHLIKTRGQQVTLRCSSQSGHNTVSWYQQALGQGPQFIFQYYREEENGRGNFPPRFSGLQFPNYSSELNVNALELDDSALYLCASSLIGASGYEQYFGPGTRLTVT.